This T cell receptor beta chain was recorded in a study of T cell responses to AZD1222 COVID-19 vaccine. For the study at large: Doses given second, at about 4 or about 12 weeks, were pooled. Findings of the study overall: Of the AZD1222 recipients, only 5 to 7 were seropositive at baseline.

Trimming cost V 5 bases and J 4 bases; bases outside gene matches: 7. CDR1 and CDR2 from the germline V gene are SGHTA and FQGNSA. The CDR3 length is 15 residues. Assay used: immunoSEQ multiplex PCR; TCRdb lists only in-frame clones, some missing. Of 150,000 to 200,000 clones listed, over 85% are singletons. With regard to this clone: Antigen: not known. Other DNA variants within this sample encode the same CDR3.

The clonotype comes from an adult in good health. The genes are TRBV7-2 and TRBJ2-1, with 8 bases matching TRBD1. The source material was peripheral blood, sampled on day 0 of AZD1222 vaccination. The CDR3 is CASSLGQGLYNEQFF. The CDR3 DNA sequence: TGTGCCAGCAGCCTCGGACAGGGATTGTACAATGAGCAGTTCTTC.